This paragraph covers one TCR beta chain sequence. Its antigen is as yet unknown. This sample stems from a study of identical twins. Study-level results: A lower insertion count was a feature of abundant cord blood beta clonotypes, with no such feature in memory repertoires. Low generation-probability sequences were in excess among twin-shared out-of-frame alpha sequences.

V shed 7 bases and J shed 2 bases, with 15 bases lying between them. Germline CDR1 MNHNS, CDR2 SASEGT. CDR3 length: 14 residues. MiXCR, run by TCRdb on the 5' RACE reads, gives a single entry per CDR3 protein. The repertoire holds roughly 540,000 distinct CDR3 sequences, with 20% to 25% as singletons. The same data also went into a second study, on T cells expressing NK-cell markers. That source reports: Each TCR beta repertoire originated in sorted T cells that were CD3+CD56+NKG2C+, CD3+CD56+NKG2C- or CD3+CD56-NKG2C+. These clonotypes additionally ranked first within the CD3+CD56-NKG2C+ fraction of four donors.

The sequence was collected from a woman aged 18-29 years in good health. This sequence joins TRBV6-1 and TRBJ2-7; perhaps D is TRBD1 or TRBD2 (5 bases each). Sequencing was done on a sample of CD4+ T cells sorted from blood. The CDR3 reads CASKGTQMTYEQYF. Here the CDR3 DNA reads TGTGCCAGCAAAGGGACCCAAATGACCTACGAGCAGTACTTC.